Below are 24 T cell receptor beta chains sequenced from a single sample in a study of PD-1 blockade in classical Hodgkin lymphoma. Clones were read by immunoSEQ multiplex PCR, and TCRdb kept only the in-frame ones, dropping some. The data hold 20,000 to 25,000 clones, with 80% observed a single time. Sample time point: cycle 4 day 1 (C4D1), after 6 weeks of nivolumab. Every patient was affected by relapse after autologous stem cell transplantation, while exposure to brentuximab vedotin was not uniform. Magnetic negative selection of thawed PBMCs was the method by which CD4+ T cells were purified. The material sequenced was CD4+ T cells from blood, taken before the fourth cycle of nivolumab. These receptors came from a human donor with classical Hodgkin lymphoma.

This clone occurred once. The rearrangement uses TRBV5-1 and TRBJ2-1, with D unresolved. This CDR3 is 12 amino acids long. Trimming removed 0 bases at V and 8 bases at J, with 6 bases between. Germline values: CDR1 SGHRS, CDR2 YFSETQ. The CDR3 region has the DNA TGCGCCAGCAGCTTGGACTCCCATGAGCAGTTCTTC. Translation: CASSLDSHEQFF.

The chain carries TRBV5-1 and TRBJ1-3; D uncertain. V lost 0 bases and J 2 bases, leaving 9 bases between the germline ends. This CDR3 is built from 15 residues. Germline CDR1 SGHRS, CDR2 YFSETQ. The CDR3 sequence is CASSLVGEAGNTIYF. The DNA for the CDR3 is TGCGCCAGCAGCTTGGTTGGGGAAGCTGGAAACACCATATATTTT.

This chain uses TRBV5-1 with TRBJ1-2; D is uncertain. The V gene's germline CDR1 is SGHRS and CDR2 YFSETQ. CDR3 length: 12 amino acids. Trimming left V 4 bases short and J 6 bases short, with 10 bases between. The CDR3 DNA reads as TGCGCCAGCAGCCTATCGACGGATGGCTACACCTTC. It encodes CASSLSTDGYTF.

This clone was recorded only once. The rearrangement joins TRBV6-6 to TRBJ1-1, with D unresolved. The germline gives CDR1 MNHNY, CDR2 SVGAGI (reference sequence). Trimming left V 5 bases short and J 1 base short, with 8 bases between. The CDR3 has 13 amino acids. The CDR3 reads CASSREGNTEAFF. Here the CDR3 DNA reads TGTGCCAGCAGTCGGGAGGGGAACACTGAAGCTTTCTTT.

The DNA of the CDR3 is TGTGCCAGCAGCTTAGAGGGGACGGATAATTCACCCCTCCACTTT. This codes for CASSLEGTDNSPLHF. The J gene is TRBJ1-6, the V gene TRBV7-8, with a possible D match to TRBD1 (5 bases). The length of the CDR3 is 15 residues. Germline V lookup: CDR1 SGHVS, CDR2 FQNEAQ. V lost 1 base and J 5 bases, leaving 9 bases between the germline ends. Full variable domain (remainder filled in from reference TRBV7-8 and TRBJ1-6): GAGVSQSPRYKVAKRGQDVALRCDPISGHVSLFWYQQALGQGPEFLTYFQNEAQLDKSGLPSDRFFAERPEGSVSTLKIQRTQQEDSAVYLCASSLEGTDNSPLHFGNGTRLTVT.

This clone was observed a few times. The V call is TRBV5-1, the J call TRBJ2-7; 11 positions agree with TRBD2. With 3 bases clipped from V and 7 bases from J, the junction kept 6 bases outside the gene matches. The CDR3 spans 14 residues. Germline values: CDR1 SGHRS, CDR2 YFSETQ. CDR3 residues: CASSSGLAADEQYF. In nucleotides, the CDR3 is TGCGCCAGCAGCTCGGGACTAGCGGCTGATGAGCAGTACTTC.

J is TRBJ1-3 and V is TRBV5-1; D ambiguous. This CDR3 is 15 amino acids long. Germline CDR1 reads SGHRS; CDR2 reads YFSETQ. Trimming removed 3 bases at V and 0 bases at J, with 10 bases between. The chain's CDR3 is CASSSGHSSGNTIYF. In nucleotides, the CDR3 is TGCGCCAGCAGCTCGGGTCACAGCTCTGGAAACACCATATATTTT.

The CDR3: CASSQDTARPYGEKLFF. CDR3 coding DNA: TGTGCCAGCAGCCAAGACACGGCAAGGCCTTACGGTGAAAAACTGTTTTTT. The genes are TRBV4-2 and TRBJ1-4; the D is unclear. The germline gives CDR1 LGHNA, CDR2 YNFKEQ. Trimming took 0 bases from V and 7 from J, leaving 18 bases between them. The CDR3 has 17 amino acids.

The CDR3 here is CASRPGVPNDEQYF. CDR3 sequence (DNA): TGTGCCAGCAGGCCAGGGGTACCAAACGACGAGCAGTACTTC. V and J are TRBV2 and TRBJ2-7; tentatively, D is TRBD1 (6 bases). Germline V lookup: CDR1 SNHLY, CDR2 FYNNEI. The CDR3 has 14 amino acids. Trimming removed 6 bases at V and 5 bases at J, with 17 bases between.

The chain is built from TRBV6-6 and TRBJ1-1, with TRBD1 as a possible D gene (6 bases). This CDR3 has 11 residues. Germline CDR1 is MNHNY and CDR2 is SVGAGI (reference sequence). V was pared by 5 bases and J by 8 bases, with 9 bases between. In DNA, the CDR3 is TGTGCCAGCAGTAAGCAGGGGGAAGCTTTCTTT. Its protein is CASSKQGEAFF.

CDR3 DNA sequence: TGTGTCTCAGGGGGAGGGGGCACTTCTGGGGCCAACGTCCTGACTTTC. Its translation is CVSGGGGTSGANVLTF. This chain connects TRBV27 to TRBJ2-6, with D tentatively TRBD1 or TRBD2 (7 bases each). Germline CDR1 MNHEY, CDR2 SMNVEV (reference sequence). The CDR3 totals 16 residues.

The chain is built from TRBV30 and TRBJ2-2; TRBD1 matches 7 bases. The CDR3 spans 14 residues. Trimming at V came to 3 bases and at J to 4 bases, leaving 5 bases not matched to a gene. Germline CDR1 GTSNPN, CDR2 SVGIG (reference sequence). CDR3 in amino acids: CAWRRTGATGELFF. CDR3 in DNA: TGTGCCTGGAGGAGAACAGGGGCCACCGGGGAGCTGTTTTTT.

The CDR3 region has the DNA TGTGCCAGCAGTTACCGACGGGGTGCCTACGAGCAGTACTTC. Its translation: CASSYRRGAYEQYF. The chain employs TRBV6-6 and TRBJ2-7; D might be TRBD2 (5 bases). V was cut by 2 bases and J by 2 bases, with 10 bases left in between. CDR1 and CDR2 (germline): MNHNY, SVGAGI (reference sequence). The CDR3 runs to 14 residues.

This chain links TRBV5-1 with TRBJ2-5, with 9 bases matching TRBD1. The germline V gene has CDR1 SGHRS and CDR2 YFSETQ. J was trimmed by 5 bases and V by 4 bases; bases with no gene match: 9. This CDR3 has 15 amino acids. The CDR3 DNA reads TGCGCCAGCAGCGTAACAGGGGGCCGGGAGGAGACCCAGTACTTC. Protein: CASSVTGGREETQYF.

The chain links TRBV25-1 to TRBJ2-2, with 12 positions matching TRBD1. This CDR3 is 16 amino acids long. After removal of 5 bases from V and 7 bases from J, the junction contained 8 bases not matched to a gene. Germline-derived CDR1 and CDR2 are MGHDK and SYGVNS. CDR3 nucleotides: TGTGCCAGCAGTACCGGGACAGGGGGCCCTCTCGGGGAGCTGTTTTTT. It yields the protein CASSTGTGGPLGELFF.

The genes are TRBV6-5 and TRBJ1-6; TRBD1 might be the D (6 bases). Trimming removed 7 bases at V and 11 bases at J, with 18 bases between. Germline V gene data show CDR1 as MNHEY and CDR2 as SVGAGI. The CDR3 runs to 14 residues. The CDR3 loop is CASTLRQESTPLHF. DNA of the CDR3: TGTGCCAGCACCCTAAGACAGGAAAGTACACCCCTCCACTTT.

The table lists this clone with a count of one. V and J are TRBV13 and TRBJ1-5; D not certain. V was cut by 6 bases and J by 4 bases, with 1 base left in between. CDR1 and CDR2 from the germline V gene are PRHDT and FYEKMQ (reference sequence). The CDR3 length is 10 residues. Written as DNA, the CDR3 is TGTGCCAGCAGGAATCAGCCCCAGCATTTT. This encodes CASRNQPQHF.

V gene TRBV5-5 combines with J gene TRBJ2-2, with D perhaps matching TRBD1 (5 bases). Trimming pared 3 bases from V and 2 bases from J, leaving 11 bases between. This CDR3 has 15 amino acids. CDR1 SGHKS and CDR2 YYEKEE come from the germline V gene (reference sequence). The CDR3 reads CASSSPDSNTGELFF. CDR3 nucleotide sequence: TGTGCCAGCAGCTCACCCGACAGCAACACCGGGGAGCTGTTTTTT. Based on the CDR3 plus reference TRBV5-5 and TRBJ2-2, the full variable domain is DAGVTQSPTHLIKTRGQQVTLRCSPISGHKSVSWYQQVLGQGPQFIFQYYEKEERGRGNFPDRFSARQFPNYSSELNVNALLLGDSALYLCASSSPDSNTGELFFGEGSRLTVL.

The CDR3 nucleotides read TGCGCCAGCAGCCCATCGGGATCGGAGGATTCACCCCTCCACTTT. Its translation: CASSPSGSEDSPLHF. The chain carries TRBV5-1 and TRBJ1-6; D is unclear. This CDR3 has 15 residues. Trimming removed 4 bases from V and 8 bases from J, with 16 bases in between. The germline CDR1 and CDR2 sequences are SGHRS and YFSETQ.

This sequence joins TRBV6-5 and TRBJ2-7, with D perhaps TRBD2 (6 bases). The CDR3 covers 14 residues. Germline loops: CDR1 MNHEY, CDR2 SVGAGI. Between the trimmed V and J ends, which lost 2 bases and 0 bases, there was a span of 8 bases. CDR3 loop: CASSYRTNSYEQYF. DNA for the CDR3: TGTGCCAGCAGTTACAGGACTAACTCCTACGAGCAGTACTTC.

The chain links TRBV7-8 to TRBJ2-5, with D perhaps matching TRBD1 (6 bases). The germline V and J ends were trimmed by 5 bases and 7 bases, with 17 bases remaining between them. The V gene's germline CDR1 is SGHVS and CDR2 FQNEAQ. This CDR3 comprises 14 residues. CDR3 sequence reads: CASSQGDNRGTQYF. In nucleotides, the CDR3 is TGTGCCAGCAGCCAAGGGGACAATCGCGGGACCCAGTACTTC.

The rearrangement uses TRBV6-5 and TRBJ2-7; D possibly uses TRBD1 or TRBD2 (6 bases each). The CDR3 covers 15 residues. Germline loops: CDR1 MNHEY, CDR2 SVGAGI. Trimming removed 0 bases from V and 7 bases from J, with 16 bases in between. The CDR3 DNA follows: TGTGCCAGCAGTTACTCCGGGGGCATAGTCGGAGAGCAGTACTTC. This translates into CASSYSGGIVGEQYF.

The gene calls are TRBV2 and TRBJ2-7, with D possibly TRBD1 on 5 matching bases. Trimming left V 5 bases short and J 3 bases short, with 8 bases between. This CDR3 region has 12 residues. Germline CDR1 and CDR2: SNHLY and FYNNEI. The CDR3 DNA follows: TGTGCCAGCAGTCGAGACAGCTACGAGCAGTACTTC. Translated: CASSRDSYEQYF.

The genes are TRBV5-1 and TRBJ1-4; no clear D gene. The CDR3 consists of 14 residues. The germline V gene encodes CDR1 SGHRS and CDR2 YFSETQ. V lost 0 bases to trimming and J lost 8 bases, with 11 bases between them. CDR3 DNA: TGCGCCAGCAGCTTGGTGGGGAGGGAGGAAAAACTGTTTTTT. This encodes CASSLVGREEKLFF.